This T cell receptor beta chain was recovered during a study of immune characterization of retroperitoneal liposarcoma. V lost 0 bases and J lost 4, with 11 bases in between. CDR3 size: 15 residues. Per germline, CDR1 SGDLS and CDR2 YYNGEE. TCRdb reanalysed the PCR reads using MiXCR and keeps one entry per CDR3 protein. There are approximately 10,000 distinct CDR3 sequences in the sample; under 30% occur only once, and roughly a fifth lies in the top ten. The sequencing sample was made of blood. The gene calls are TRBV9 and TRBJ2-1; perhaps D is TRBD1 or TRBD2 (5 bases each). This clonotype was sampled from a male donor with retroperitoneal liposarcoma. Here the CDR3 reads CASSVAGDPYNEQFF. As DNA, the CDR3 is TGTGCCAGCAGCGTAGCCGGGGACCCGTACAATGAGCAGTTCTTC.